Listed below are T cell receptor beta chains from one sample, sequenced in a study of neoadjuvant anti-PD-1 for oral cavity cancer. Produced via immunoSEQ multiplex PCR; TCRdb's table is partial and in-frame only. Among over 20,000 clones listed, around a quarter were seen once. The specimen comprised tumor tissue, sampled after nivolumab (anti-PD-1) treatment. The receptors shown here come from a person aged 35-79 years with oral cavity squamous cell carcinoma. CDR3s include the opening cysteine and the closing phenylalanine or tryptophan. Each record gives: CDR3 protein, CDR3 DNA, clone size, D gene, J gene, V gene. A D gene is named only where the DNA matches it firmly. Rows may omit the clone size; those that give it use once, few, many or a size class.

CDR3: CASSDTSSYNSPLHF
DNA: TGCGCCAGCAGCGACACTAGCTCCTATAATTCACCCCTCCACTTT
size: few
D: NA
J: TRBJ1-6
V: TRBV5-1

CDR3: CASSLVTDQTQYF
DNA: TGTGCCAGCAGCTTAGTGACCGATCAGACCCAGTACTTC
size: few
D: NA
J: TRBJ2-5
V: TRBV11-2

CDR3: CASSLWGNTEAFF
DNA: TGTGCCAGCAGCTTATGGGGGAACACTGAAGCTTTCTTT
size: NA
D: NA
J: TRBJ1-1
V: TRBV5-5

CDR3: CASSSTSGRTTRLYNEQFF
DNA: TGTGCCAGCTCATCGACTAGCGGGAGGACCACCAGACTATACAATGAGCAGTTCTTC
size: NA
D: TRBD2
J: TRBJ2-1
V: TRBV18

CDR3: CASSSQHTGNTIYF
DNA: TGTGCCAGCAGCTCACAGCATACTGGAAACACCATATATTTT
size: few
D: NA
J: TRBJ1-3
V: TRBV6-5

CDR3: CASSLGRGMNTEAFF
DNA: TGTGCCAGCAGCTTAGGGCGAGGTATGAACACTGAAGCTTTCTTT
size: NA
D: NA
J: TRBJ1-1
V: TRBV7-8

CDR3: CASSLEAGYEQYF
DNA: TGTGCCAGCAGCTTAGAAGCGGGATACGAGCAGTACTTC
size: NA
D: TRBD2
J: TRBJ2-7
V: TRBV11-2

CDR3: CASTNGRGANYGYTF
DNA: TGTGCCAGCACCAACGGCAGGGGAGCTAACTATGGCTACACCTTC
size: few
D: NA
J: TRBJ1-2
V: TRBV5-4

CDR3: CASSPTSGIYNEQFF
DNA: TGTGCCAGCAGTCCCACTAGCGGGATATACAATGAGCAGTTCTTC
size: few
D: TRBD2
J: TRBJ2-1
V: TRBV11-2

CDR3: CASSAYTGAGEQFF
DNA: TGTGCCAGCAGCGCATACACAGGGGCCGGTGAGCAGTTCTTC
size: few
D: TRBD1
J: TRBJ2-1
V: TRBV7-2

CDR3: CATSPGLRPASYNEQFF
DNA: TGTGCCACCTCCCCGGGACTTCGACCCGCCTCCTACAATGAGCAGTTCTTC
size: NA
D: NA
J: TRBJ2-1
V: TRBV15

CDR3: CASSELIGYGYTF
DNA: TGTGCCAGCAGTGAATTGATAGGCTATGGCTACACCTTC
size: NA
D: NA
J: TRBJ1-2
V: TRBV6-1

CDR3: CASSSGRWDYEQYF
DNA: TGTGCCAGCAGCTCGGGACGCTGGGACTACGAGCAGTACTTC
size: NA
D: NA
J: TRBJ2-7
V: TRBV5-4

CDR3: CASSAGTGGIETQYF
DNA: TGTGCCAGCAGTGCCGGGACAGGGGGAATCGAGACCCAGTACTTC
size: NA
D: TRBD1
J: TRBJ2-5
V: TRBV6-1

CDR3: CASSLAQSQETQYF
DNA: TGCGCCAGCAGCTTGGCGCAGAGCCAAGAGACCCAGTACTTC
size: few
D: NA
J: TRBJ2-5
V: TRBV5-1

CDR3: CASSLKVSGANVLTF
DNA: TGTGCCAGCAGCCTCAAAGTTTCTGGGGCCAACGTCCTGACTTTC
size: NA
D: NA
J: TRBJ2-6
V: TRBV5-4

CDR3: CASSLALQGPESAFF
DNA: TGCGCCAGCAGCTTGGCGCTACAGGGGCCGGAGTCAGCTTTCTTT
size: few
D: TRBD1
J: TRBJ1-1
V: TRBV5-1

CDR3: CAWRTGMGNTIYF
DNA: TGTGCCTGGAGAACAGGGATGGGAAACACCATATATTTT
size: NA
D: NA
J: TRBJ1-3
V: TRBV30

CDR3: CASKWTQNTYEQYF
DNA: TGTGCCAGCAAGTGGACCCAAAACACCTACGAGCAGTACTTC
size: NA
D: NA
J: TRBJ2-7
V: TRBV2

CDR3: CASNRGNQPQHF
DNA: TGTGCCAGCAATCGGGGCAATCAGCCCCAGCATTTT
size: NA
D: NA
J: TRBJ1-5
V: TRBV2

CDR3: CASSPGVNEQFF
DNA: TGTGCCAGCAGTCCAGGGGTAAATGAGCAGTTCTTC
size: medium-sized
D: NA
J: TRBJ2-1
V: TRBV6-6

CDR3: CASSYTSGGNTQYF
DNA: TGTGCCAGCAGTTACACTAGCGGGGGGAATACGCAGTATTTT
size: few
D: TRBD2
J: TRBJ2-3
V: TRBV6-5

CDR3: CASSQEVEGYGYTF
DNA: TGTGCCAGCAGCCAAGAGGTGGAGGGATATGGCTACACCTTC
size: NA
D: NA
J: TRBJ1-2
V: TRBV14

CDR3: CASSLVGDQNYGYTF
DNA: TGCGCCAGCAGCTTGGTAGGTGACCAAAACTATGGCTACACCTTC
size: NA
D: NA
J: TRBJ1-2
V: TRBV5-1

CDR3: CASSGVGEYGYTF
DNA: TGCGCCAGCAGCGGGGTGGGGGAGTATGGCTACACCTTC
size: NA
D: NA
J: TRBJ1-2
V: TRBV5-1

CDR3: CASSVGTGAYGYTF
DNA: TGTGCCAGCAGTGTTGGGACAGGGGCATATGGCTACACCTTC
size: NA
D: TRBD1
J: TRBJ1-2
V: TRBV2

CDR3: CASSQTVGYEQYF
DNA: TGTGCCAGCAGCCAGACAGTAGGGTACGAGCAGTACTTC
size: NA
D: NA
J: TRBJ2-7
V: TRBV11-2